What follows is one T cell receptor beta chain and its context. Its target is unknown. Treatment noted: approximately 11-day PBMC culture with coronavirus spike peptide pools or control peptides (ViraFEST assay). The study sequenced cultured CD4+ T cell DNA using the Oncomine TCR Beta short-read assay. The template was genomic DNA from cultured CD4+ T cells. One entry per CDR3 protein, called by TCRdb with MiXCR from the PCR reads. The sample contains several thousand distinct CDR3 sequences, around 66% of which appear only once. This sample was taken from a study of vaccination and CD4 T cells after COVID-19. Study observations and caveats: Reactive clone data from convalescent patients indicated a median of approximately 86% appearing only post-vaccination.

Germline CDR1 is MNHNS and CDR2 is SASEGT. The CDR3 runs to 15 residues. V was pared by 5 bases and J by 5 bases, with 16 bases between. This chain uses TRBV6-1 with TRBJ2-1, with a possible D match to TRBD1 (6 bases). Sequenced here: cultured CD4+ T cells from blood, sampled after SARS-CoV-2 vaccination. The sequence derives from a human donor with COVID-19. The CDR3 nucleotides are TGTGCCAGCAGTCTCAGGGGATTAATCGACAATGAGCAGTTCTTC. Translated, it gives CASSLRGLIDNEQFF.